This entry features one T cell receptor beta chain sequence. Germline and junction disagree at one end, which may indicate a read error. The data derive from a study of T-cell reconstitution after alpha-beta-depleted transplantation in children. There are 12 residues in the CDR3. CDR1 is SEHNR, CDR2 FQNEAQ, per germline (reference sequence). The authors prepared the TCRbeta library with unique molecular identifiers. Each CDR3 protein is one row after TCRdb ran MiXCR on the PCR reads. The profile shows about 640,000 distinct CDR3 sequences, 16% of them singletons. V usage is TRBV7-9 and J usage is TRBJ2-4; TRBD1 aligns across 8 bases. This receptor was obtained from a human donor who donated a stem cell graft to a child with acute myeloid leukemia. The input for sequencing was PBMCs from the stem cell graft donor, taken from the stem cell graft. The CDR3 reads CASSWDRNIHYF. The DNA of the CDR3 is TGTGCCAGCAGTTGGGACAGGAACATTCACTACTTC.